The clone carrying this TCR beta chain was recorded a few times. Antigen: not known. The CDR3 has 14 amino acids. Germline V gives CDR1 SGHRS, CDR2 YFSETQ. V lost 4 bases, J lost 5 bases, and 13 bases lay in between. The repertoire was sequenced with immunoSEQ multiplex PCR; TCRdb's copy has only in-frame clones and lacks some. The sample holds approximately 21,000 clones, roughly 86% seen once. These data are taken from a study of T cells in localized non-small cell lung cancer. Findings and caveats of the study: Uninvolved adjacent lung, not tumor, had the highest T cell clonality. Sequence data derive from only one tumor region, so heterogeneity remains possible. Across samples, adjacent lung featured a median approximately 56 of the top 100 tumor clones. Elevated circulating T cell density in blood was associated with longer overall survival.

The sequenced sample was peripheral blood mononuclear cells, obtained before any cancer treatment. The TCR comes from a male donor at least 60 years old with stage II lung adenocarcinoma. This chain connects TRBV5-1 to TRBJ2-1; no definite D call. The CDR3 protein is CASSVVRLDNEQFF. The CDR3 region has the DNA TGCGCCAGCAGCGTCGTGCGTCTGGACAATGAGCAGTTCTTC.